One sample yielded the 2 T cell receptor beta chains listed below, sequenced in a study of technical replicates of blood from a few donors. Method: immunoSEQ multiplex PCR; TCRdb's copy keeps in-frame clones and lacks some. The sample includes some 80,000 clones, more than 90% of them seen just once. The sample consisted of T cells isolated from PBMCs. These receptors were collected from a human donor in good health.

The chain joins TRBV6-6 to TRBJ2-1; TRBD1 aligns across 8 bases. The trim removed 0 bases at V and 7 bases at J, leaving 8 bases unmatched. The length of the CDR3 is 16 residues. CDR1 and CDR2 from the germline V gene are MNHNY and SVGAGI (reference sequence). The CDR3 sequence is CASSYSLDRVTNEQFF. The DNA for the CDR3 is TGTGCCAGCAGTTACTCTCTGGACAGGGTTACAAATGAGCAGTTCTTC.

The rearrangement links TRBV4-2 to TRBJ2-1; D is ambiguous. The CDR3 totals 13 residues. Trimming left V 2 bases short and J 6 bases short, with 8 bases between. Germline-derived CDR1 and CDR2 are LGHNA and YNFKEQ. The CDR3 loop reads CASSQPELNEQFF. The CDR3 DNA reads TGTGCCAGCAGCCAACCTGAACTCAATGAGCAGTTCTTC.